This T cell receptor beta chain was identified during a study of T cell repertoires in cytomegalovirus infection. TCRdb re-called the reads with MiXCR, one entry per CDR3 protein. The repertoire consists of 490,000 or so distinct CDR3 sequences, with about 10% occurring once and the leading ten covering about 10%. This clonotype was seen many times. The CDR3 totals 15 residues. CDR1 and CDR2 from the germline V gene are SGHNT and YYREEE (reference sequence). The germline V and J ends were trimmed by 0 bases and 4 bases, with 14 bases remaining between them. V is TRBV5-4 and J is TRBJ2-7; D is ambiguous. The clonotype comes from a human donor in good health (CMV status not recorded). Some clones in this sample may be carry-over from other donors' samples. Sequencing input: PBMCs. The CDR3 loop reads CASSLGLGKGYEQYF. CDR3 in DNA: TGTGCCAGCAGCTTGGGGCTCGGTAAGGGTTACGAGCAGTACTTC.